This T cell receptor beta chain was documented in a study of blood T cell repertoires in COVID-19. Study context: Samples of COVID-19 (acute and convalescent) were obtained from the United States, Italy and Spain. PBMCs, B-cell-depleted T cells, or T cells provided the cDNA or gDNA that made up the material.

This clone was found once. The same CDR3 also results from other DNA sequences found in this sample. Germline CDR1 and CDR2: SGDLS and YYNGEE. This CDR3 has 18 residues. V was trimmed by 0 bases and J by 6 bases, leaving 22 bases between them. As processed by the authors: By means of reference gene primer amplification, nucleated cell counts were estimated. This table comes from immunoSEQ multiplex PCR, and its TCRdb copy is limited to in-frame clones, with some not included. D and trimming were read from the DNA, whereas the V and J calls and clone size are those reported in that table. The profile shows over 100,000 clones, 83% of them singletons.

This receptor was identified in an older woman with acute or convalescent COVID-19. V gene TRBV9 combines with J gene TRBJ2-1; D may be TRBD2 (6 bases). Sample: peripheral blood. CDR3 coding DNA: TGTGCCAGCAGCGTAGGCGGGACGAGTAGGCCGGGAGCCAATGAGCAGTTCTTC. This sequence encodes CASSVGGTSRPGANEQFF.